The source of this T cell receptor (beta chain) is a study of cytomegalovirus exposure and HLA in healthy donors. Overall study findings and caveats: TRBV6-2, TRBV6-3 and other indistinguishable V segments were excluded.

As concerns this clone: The antigen remains unidentified.

Germline values: CDR1 SGHRS, CDR2 YFSETQ. This CDR3 comprises 17 residues. Trimming shortened V by 4 bases and J by 0 bases, and 14 bases separated the two germline ends. Primers included in the PCR were 60 Vbeta and 13 Jbeta primers. Sequencing used immunoSEQ multiplex PCR; TCRdb keeps in-frame clones, though not all of them. The sample has about 150,000 clones, roughly 85% seen once. Sequenced: PBMCs. The chain recombines TRBV5-1 with TRBJ1-6, with a weak D call TRBD1 (6 bases). The sequence was obtained from a woman under 30 in good health and CMV-seronegative. CDR3 DNA: TGCGCCAGCAGCCCGGACAGCGCTAGCTCCTATAATTCACCCCTCCACTTT. Protein: CASSPDSASSYNSPLHF.